The 32 T cell receptor beta chains listed next were all sequenced from one sample in a study of neurological immune-mediated disorders. TCRdb processed the 5' RACE reads anew with MiXCR; each CDR3 protein has one entry. The table has 45,000 to 50,000 distinct CDR3 sequences, around 4.5% seen once. The sequencing input was PBMCs. The receptors here all came from a woman aged 60 to 75 with multiple sclerosis.

This clonotype showed up just a few times. The chain links TRBV11-2 to TRBJ2-3; TRBD2 aligns across 13 bases. V was clipped by 5 bases and J by 2 bases; unmatched bases: 1. Germline CDR1 is SGHAT and CDR2 is FQNNGV. The CDR3 totals 15 residues. The CDR3 region is CASSGTSGNTDTQYF. CDR3 nucleotides: TGTGCCAGCAGCGGGACTAGCGGGAACACAGATACGCAGTATTTT.

This clonotype has a count of ten or more. The V and J genes are TRBV6-6 and TRBJ2-1; TRBD1 matches 9 bases. The CDR3 has 18 amino acids. After removal of 5 bases from V and 7 bases from J, the junction contained 18 bases not matched to a gene. Looked up from germline, CDR1 is MNHNY and CDR2 is SVGAGI (reference sequence). Written as DNA, the CDR3 is TGTGCCAGCAGTCCCGCTGCCCGGACAGGGGCTCCGGGGAATGAGCAGTTCTTC. This gives the protein CASSPAARTGAPGNEQFF.

The table lists this clonotype with a few counts. This CDR3 fails to terminate in the conserved phenylalanine or tryptophan, so it likely reflects a read error. The chain links TRBV20-1 to TRBJ2-1; either TRBD1 or TRBD2 may supply D (5 bases each). Trimming removed 1 base at V and 2 bases at J, with 9 bases between. From germline, CDR1 is DFQATT and CDR2 SNEGSKA (reference sequence). The CDR3 covers 14 residues. DNA of the CDR3: TGCAGTGCTAGAGCGGGACCCGCCTACAATGAGCAGTTCTAC. This gives the protein CSARAGPAYNEQFY.

This clonotype was recorded at least ten times. This chain joins TRBV2 and TRBJ2-3, with D perhaps matching TRBD1 (5 bases). With 8 bases removed from V and 5 bases from J, the gap between germline ends came to 26 bases. Germline CDR1 is SNHLY and CDR2 is FYNNEI. The CDR3 extends over 17 amino acids. CDR3 DNA sequence: TGTGCCAGCTGCTTCCAGGGATCGAAGGGATGGGTAGATACGCAGTATTTT. Translating gives CASCFQGSKGWVDTQYF.

In its sample, this clonotype was seen many times. The chain carries TRBV7-2 and TRBJ2-3; TRBD2 is a possible D gene (5 bases). Per the germline V gene, CDR1 is SGHTA and CDR2 is FQGNSA. The V gene lost 1 base and the J gene lost 6 bases, with 14 bases spanning the gap. The CDR3 covers 15 residues. The CDR3 region is CASSLVGAFADTQYF. The CDR3 coding sequence is TGTGCCAGCAGCTTAGTGGGAGCATTCGCCGATACGCAGTATTTT. Together with reference TRBV7-2 and TRBJ2-3, the CDR3 gives the full variable domain: GAGVSQSPSNKVTEKGKDVELRCDPISGHTALYWYRQSLGQGLEFLIYFQGNSAPDKSGLPSDRFSAERTGGSVSTLTIQRTQQEDSAVYLCASSLVGAFADTQYFGPGTRLTVL.

The sample holds a few counts of this clonotype. The chain has TRBV6-5 and TRBJ2-3; D gene unclear. Trimming took 5 bases from V and 3 from J, leaving 15 bases between them. Germline CDR1 reads MNHEY; CDR2 reads SVGAGI. The CDR3 totals 15 residues. The CDR3 sequence: CASSQKRDWTDTQYF. In DNA form, the CDR3 reads TGTGCCAGCAGTCAGAAAAGGGATTGGACAGATACGCAGTATTTT.

The table lists this clonotype with many counts. The V call is TRBV20-1, the J call TRBJ2-5; 8 nucleotides match TRBD2. The trim removed 0 bases at V and 2 bases at J, leaving 2 bases unmatched. The germline CDR1 and CDR2 sequences are DFQATT and SNEGSKA (reference sequence). There are 14 residues in the CDR3. CDR3 DNA: TGCAGTGCTAGAGATCGGGGGGGGCAAGAGACCCAGTACTTC. Translation: CSARDRGGQETQYF.

This clonotype occurred many times. This chain uses TRBV7-9 with TRBJ1-1; D uncertain. Germline V CDR1 and CDR2: SEHNR, FQNEAQ (reference sequence). CDR3 size: 12 residues. V shed 6 bases and J shed 5 bases, with 10 bases lying between them. The CDR3 reads CASSPSATEAFF. The DNA for the CDR3 is TGTGCCAGCAGTCCCTCGGCGACTGAAGCTTTCTTT.

In this sample, this clonotype turned up many times. The V gene is TRBV2, the J gene TRBJ2-7; D possibly uses TRBD1 or TRBD2 (5 bases each). With 1 base removed from V and 3 bases from J, the gap between germline ends came to 13 bases. There are 15 residues in the CDR3. Germline V gene lookup returns CDR1 SNHLY and CDR2 FYNNEI. For the CDR3, the DNA is TGTGCCAGCAGTGAAGTAGAGGGGTTAAGCTACGAGCAGTACTTC. Translating gives CASSEVEGLSYEQYF.

This clonotype was seen ten or more times. The chain has TRBV5-1 and TRBJ2-1; weak D call: TRBD2 (6 bases). CDR1 is SGHRS and CDR2 is YFSETQ in the germline V gene. Trimming removed 4 bases at V and 1 base at J, with 12 bases between. This CDR3 region has 15 residues. This CDR3 is CASSLDSGSYNEQFF. The DNA for the CDR3 is TGCGCCAGCAGCCTGGATAGCGGTTCCTACAATGAGCAGTTCTTC.

In its sample, this clonotype was seen many times. The chain uses TRBV19 and TRBJ2-3; D remains unclear. V lost 5 bases and J 0 bases, leaving 9 bases between the germline ends. This CDR3 spans 14 amino acids. CDR1 and CDR2 (germline): LNHDA, SQIVND (reference sequence). In nucleotides, the CDR3 is TGTGCCAGTAGTGCGGACCCAAGCACAGATACGCAGTATTTT. Encoded protein: CASSADPSTDTQYF.

This clonotype was counted at least ten times. The chain joins TRBV20-1 to TRBJ1-1, with a possible D match to TRBD1 (6 bases). CDR3 length: 12 amino acids. Per germline, CDR1 DFQATT and CDR2 SNEGSKA (reference sequence). Trimming cost V 3 bases and J 10 bases, with 15 bases left between them. The CDR3 sequence is CSARRGEGGAFF. In nucleotides, the CDR3 is TGCAGTGCTAGGAGAGGGGAAGGGGGAGCTTTCTTT.

This clonotype was detected a few times. The chain is built from TRBV12-3 or TRBV12-4 and TRBJ2-2, with D tentatively TRBD1 (6 bases). V lost 3 bases and J 5 bases, leaving 10 bases between the germline ends. This CDR3 has 14 amino acids. CDR3 protein: CASSFQGRTGELFF. In DNA, the CDR3 is TGTGCCAGCAGTTTCCAGGGGCGAACCGGGGAGCTGTTTTTT.

This clonotype was counted at least ten times. The genes are TRBV4-2 and TRBJ1-5; tentative D call: TRBD1 (5 bases). This CDR3 region has 15 residues. V lost 1 base, J lost 7 bases, and 14 bases lay in between. Germline V gene lookup returns CDR1 LGHNA and CDR2 YNFKEQ. CDR3 sequence (DNA): TGTGCCAGCAGCCAAGTGACGCAGGGTGGGCAGCCCCAGCATTTT. Protein sequence: CASSQVTQGGQPQHF.

This clonotype has at least ten counts. V gene TRBV20-1 combines with J gene TRBJ2-1, with TRBD2 identical over 7 bases. V was clipped by 5 bases and J by 5 bases; unmatched bases: 12. The CDR3 is 15 residues long. In germline, CDR1 is DFQATT, CDR2 SNEGSKA (reference sequence). The CDR3 coding sequence is TGCAGTGCTCCCCGAGCGGGAAACCTTCACAATGAGCAGTTCTTC. Its protein is CSAPRAGNLHNEQFF.

This clonotype was seen a few times. The gene calls are TRBV6-5 and TRBJ2-5; D not certain. The CDR3 is 14 amino acids. From germline, CDR1 is MNHEY and CDR2 SVGAGI. V was shortened by 7 bases and J by 4 bases, with 16 bases between the two germline ends. CDR3 in DNA: TGTGCCAGCAACTCCCCTAGAGGCGGAGAGACCCAGTACTTC. Amino acid sequence: CASNSPRGGETQYF.

The chain employs TRBV5-1 and TRBJ1-2; maybe TRBD1 (5 bases). Germline CDR1 SGHRS, CDR2 YFSETQ. V lost 5 bases and J 2 bases, leaving 7 bases between the germline ends. CDR3 length: 12 residues. CDR3 coding DNA: TGCGCCAGCAGGGGGGAAAACTATGGCTACACCTTC. Protein sequence: CASRGENYGYTF.

Details on this clonotype: A read error is likely, as this CDR3 ends without the conserved phenylalanine or tryptophan. This chain uses TRBV7-8 with TRBJ1-1, with 7 bases aligning to TRBD1. CDR1 is SGHVS and CDR2 is FQNEAQ in the germline V gene. The CDR3 covers 16 residues. V shed 2 bases, J shed 7 bases, and the junction held 13 bases outside the gene matches. DNA for the CDR3: TGTGCCAGCAGCTTACGGGCCACAGGGGCCTTAGATGAAGCTTTCTGT. This translates into CASSLRATGALDEAFC.

This clonotype is judged medium-sized. The genes are TRBV20-1 and TRBJ2-7, with unresolved D. The germline V and J ends were trimmed by 2 bases and 0 bases, with 8 bases remaining between them. From germline, CDR1 is DFQATT and CDR2 SNEGSKA (reference sequence). The CDR3 is made up of 13 amino acids. CDR3 nucleotides: TGCAGTGCTAGAAGCCCCGTCTCCTACGAGCAGTACGTC. It is translated as CSARSPVSYEQYV.

Many counts were recorded for this clonotype. The chain has TRBV15 and TRBJ1-2; D perhaps matches TRBD1 (5 bases). The germline V and J ends were trimmed by 1 base and 4 bases, with 16 bases remaining between them. Germline V lookup: CDR1 LNHNV, CDR2 YYDKDF (reference sequence). This CDR3 comprises 16 residues. The CDR3 loop is CATSRVRGTPAYGYTF. As DNA, the CDR3 is TGTGCCACCAGCAGAGTTCGGGGGACGCCGGCCTATGGCTACACCTTC.

In this sample, this clonotype turned up many times. The V call is TRBV10-1, the J call TRBJ2-3, with no clear D. CDR3 length equals 14 residues. The germline CDR1 and CDR2 sequences are WNHNN and SYGVQD (reference sequence). Trimming cost V 2 bases and J 8 bases, with 14 bases left between them. CDR3 residues: CASSEKTEQRTQYF. CDR3 nucleotide sequence: TGCGCCAGCAGTGAGAAGACTGAGCAGCGTACGCAGTATTTT.

This clonotype has a count of ten or more. The genes are TRBV20-1 and TRBJ1-1, with TRBD1 matching over 7 bases. This CDR3 has 12 residues. The junction had 4 bases not matched to a gene; V was cut back by 5 bases and J by 4 bases. Germline lookup yields CDR1 DFQATT and CDR2 SNEGSKA (reference sequence). The CDR3 region is CSASHRGTEAFF. The DNA for the CDR3 is TGCAGTGCTTCCCACAGGGGCACTGAAGCTTTCTTT.

This clonotype has ten or more counts. This chain uses TRBV5-1 with TRBJ1-1; 7 nucleotides match TRBD1. The CDR3 extends over 15 amino acids. From germline, CDR1 is SGHRS and CDR2 YFSETQ. V shed 2 bases and J 5 bases; nucleotides not matched to a gene: 9. CDR3 region: CASSLGGATETEAFF. Here the CDR3 DNA reads TGCGCCAGCAGCTTAGGGGGCGCGACGGAAACTGAAGCTTTCTTT.

This clonotype was recorded many times. The gene calls are TRBV28 and TRBJ2-7; TRBD2 matches at 8 bases. Germline assignment: CDR1 MDHEN and CDR2 SYDVKM. This CDR3 spans 13 amino acids. V shed 6 bases, J shed 3 bases, and the junction held 4 bases outside the gene matches. CDR3 protein: CASRPAGVYEQYF. The CDR3 nucleotides are TGTGCCAGCAGACCAGCGGGGGTCTACGAGCAGTACTTC.

Many counts were recorded for this clonotype. The chain links TRBV5-1 to TRBJ1-1; D is undetermined. This CDR3 has 14 residues. Germline-derived CDR1 and CDR2 are SGHRS and YFSETQ. V lost 0 bases, J lost 0 bases, and 6 bases lay in between. CDR3 in amino acids: CASSLDGMNTEAFF. DNA for the CDR3: TGCGCCAGCAGCTTGGACGGAATGAACACTGAAGCTTTCTTT.

This clonotype was counted ten times or more. This chain connects TRBV7-9 to TRBJ2-1, with a weak D call TRBD2 (5 bases). CDR1 and CDR2 (germline): SEHNR, FQNEAQ (reference sequence). This CDR3 region has 14 residues. The V end was cut by 5 bases, the J end by 3 bases, with 11 bases between. The CDR3, as DNA: TGTGCCAGCAGCGAGGAGGCCAGCTACAATGAGCAGTTCTTC. This translates into CASSEEASYNEQFF.

By share, this clonotype ranks as medium-sized. One junction end does not reproduce the germline sequence, and a read error may be involved. The V call is TRBV12-3 or TRBV12-4, the J call TRBJ2-5; maybe TRBD1 (6 bases). This CDR3 contains 13 residues. The CDR3 bases are TGTGCCAGCAGGCAATGGGAAGCTACAGGGCAGTCCTTC. As protein: CASRQWEATGQSF.

The chain couples TRBV6-1 to TRBJ2-5; D unresolved. CDR3 length equals 13 residues. Trimming pared 2 bases from V and 0 bases from J, leaving 4 bases between. Germline V gives CDR1 MNHNS, CDR2 SASEGT. CDR3 sequence: CASSENDQETQYF. The CDR3 DNA reads as TGTGCCAGCAGTGAAAACGACCAAGAGACCCAGTACTTC.

Notes on this clonotype: This may be a read error: a much more frequent sequence differs by one nucleotide. The chain recombines TRBV6-2 or TRBV6-3 with TRBJ2-1; no clear D gene. The CDR3 sequence is 13 residues long. With 5 bases removed from V and 5 bases from J, the gap between germline ends came to 10 bases. Germline V CDR1 and CDR2: MNHEY, SVGEGT. This CDR3 is CASSQERDNEQFF. The CDR3 nucleotides are TGTGCCAGCAGTCAGGAAAGGGACAATGAGCAGTTCTTC.

This clonotype showed up many times. The chain uses TRBV7-2 and TRBJ1-1; D gene uncertain. CDR1 and CDR2 from the germline V gene are SGHTA and FQGNSA. The CDR3 loop spans 15 amino acids. The V end was cut by 4 bases, the J end by 4 bases, with 16 bases between. CDR3 region: CASSSTPRFTTEAFF. The CDR3 nucleotides are TGTGCCAGCAGCTCAACCCCCCGGTTTACCACTGAAGCTTTCTTT.

Many counts were recorded for this clonotype. The genes are TRBV10-3 and TRBJ1-1, with 9 positions matching TRBD1. From germline, CDR1 is ENHRY and CDR2 SYGVKD. Trimming took 8 bases from V and 3 from J; bases not matched to a gene: 10. The CDR3 runs to 15 residues. CDR3 nucleotides: TGTGCCATCTCCGCTCAACAGGGGGCCCACACTGAAGCTTTCTTT. The encoded protein is CAISAQQGAHTEAFF.

This clonotype was picked up many times. The chain uses TRBV5-1 and TRBJ2-2; 7 bases align to TRBD1. Looked up from germline, CDR1 is SGHRS and CDR2 is YFSETQ. The CDR3 covers 15 residues. After removal of 1 base from V and 7 bases from J, the junction contained 7 bases not matched to a gene. CDR3 amino acids: CASSLKTGYDGELFF. The CDR3 nucleotides read TGCGCCAGCAGCTTGAAGACAGGGTATGACGGGGAGCTGTTTTTT.